This T cell receptor beta chain is drawn from a study of control samples from healthy donors and cancer patients. CDR3 size: 19 residues. Per germline, CDR1 SGHDN and CDR2 FVKESK. The trim removed 3 bases at V and 0 bases at J, leaving 12 bases unmatched. Assay: immunoSEQ multiplex PCR; the TCRdb copy retains only in-frame clones and omits some. The data hold tens of thousands of clones, with roughly 86% observed a single time. The clonotype originates from a man aged 45 to 65 in good health. The source material was blood. J is TRBJ1-4 and V is TRBV14; 8 bases agree with TRBD1. CDR3: CASSQTGQGELATNEKLFF. For the CDR3, the DNA is TGTGCCAGCAGCCAGACCGGACAGGGCGAACTTGCAACTAATGAAAAACTGTTTTTT.